This T cell receptor (beta chain) was identified in a study of early T cells in non-severe SARS-CoV-2 infection. The wider study: Bulk RNA isolated from unsorted whole blood underwent sequencing; chains were not paired.

V was shortened by 2 bases and J by 3 bases, with 14 bases between the two germline ends. This CDR3 contains 15 residues. Germline V gene lookup returns CDR1 SGHKS and CDR2 YYEKEE (reference sequence). TCRdb independently ran MiXCR on the 5' RACE reads; one entry per CDR3 protein. The table includes roughly 60,000 distinct CDR3 sequences, about 11% detected once. This clonotype was seen at least ten times. V usage is TRBV5-5 and J usage is TRBJ1-1, with D hard to call. The sequence derives from an adult who was a healthcare worker with PCR-confirmed SARS-CoV-2 infection or an uninfected control (not recorded which). Sample: whole blood, taken at baseline. In nucleotides, the CDR3 is TGTGCCAGCAGCTTAGGACGAGCGGTGGACACTGAAGCTTTCTTT. Translating gives CASSLGRAVDTEAFF.